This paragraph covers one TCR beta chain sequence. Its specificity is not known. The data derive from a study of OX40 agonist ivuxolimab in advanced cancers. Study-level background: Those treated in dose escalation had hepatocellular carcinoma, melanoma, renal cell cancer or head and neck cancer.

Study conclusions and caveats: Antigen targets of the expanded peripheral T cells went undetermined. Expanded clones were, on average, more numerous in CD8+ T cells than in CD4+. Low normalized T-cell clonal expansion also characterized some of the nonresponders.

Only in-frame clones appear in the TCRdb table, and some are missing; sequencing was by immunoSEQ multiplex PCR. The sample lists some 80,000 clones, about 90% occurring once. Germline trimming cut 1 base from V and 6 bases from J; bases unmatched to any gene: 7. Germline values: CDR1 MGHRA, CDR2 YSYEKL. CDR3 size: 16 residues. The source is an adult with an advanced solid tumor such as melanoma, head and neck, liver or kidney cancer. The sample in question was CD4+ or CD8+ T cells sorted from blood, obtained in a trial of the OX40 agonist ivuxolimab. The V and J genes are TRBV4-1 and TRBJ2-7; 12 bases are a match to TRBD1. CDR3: CASSQGWGQGAVEQYF. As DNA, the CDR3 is TGCGCCAGCAGCCAAGGGTGGGGACAGGGGGCGGTCGAGCAGTACTTC.